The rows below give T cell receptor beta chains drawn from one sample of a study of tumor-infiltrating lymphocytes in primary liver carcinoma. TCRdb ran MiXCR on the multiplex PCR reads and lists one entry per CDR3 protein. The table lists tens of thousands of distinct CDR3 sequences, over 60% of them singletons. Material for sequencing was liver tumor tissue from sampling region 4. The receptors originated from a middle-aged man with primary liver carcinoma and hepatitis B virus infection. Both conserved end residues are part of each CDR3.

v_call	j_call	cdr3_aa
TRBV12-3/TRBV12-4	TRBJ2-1	CASRNPWASGRDEQFF
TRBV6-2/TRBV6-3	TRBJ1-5	CACSSKVGVNQPQHF
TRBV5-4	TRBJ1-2	CASSLGSGTGFGYTF
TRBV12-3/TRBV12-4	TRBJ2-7	CASSGSILYEQYF
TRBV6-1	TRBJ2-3	CVSSGGMQPTDTQYF
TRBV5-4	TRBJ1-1	CASNLARANTEAFF
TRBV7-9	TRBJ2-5	CASSLARIAGTGETQHF
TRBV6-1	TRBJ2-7	CANEAGQGITKEYF
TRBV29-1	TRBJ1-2	CSTRGAGNDYTF
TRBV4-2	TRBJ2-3	CTSSGFEGSTDTQYF
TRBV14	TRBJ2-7	CASSSDFRKHEQYF
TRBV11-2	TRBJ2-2	CVSSLALGGVNAGELFF
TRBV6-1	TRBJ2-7	CASTPVTGAPTEQYF
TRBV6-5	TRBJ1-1	CASSYSGVINTEAFF
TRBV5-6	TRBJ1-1	CASSVRRTEAFF
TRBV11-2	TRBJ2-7	CASSFEGASYEQYF
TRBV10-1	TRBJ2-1	CASTETAAIEQFF
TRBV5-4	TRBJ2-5	CASSYGPAVAQETQYF
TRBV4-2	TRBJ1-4	CAGSQPHREKLFF
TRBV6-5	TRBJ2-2	CASSYAKSTGEPFF
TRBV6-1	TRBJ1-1	CVSNLDRNTEAFF
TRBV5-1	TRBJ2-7	CATSLEASGPDRLYEHYF
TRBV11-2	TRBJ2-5	CAGKFEGETQYF
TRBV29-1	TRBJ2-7	CNVEDQVGSSYDQYF
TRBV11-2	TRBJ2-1	CVSSLDRLALGDEQFF
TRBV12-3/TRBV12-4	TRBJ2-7	CASRLGDTSIYEQYF
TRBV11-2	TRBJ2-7	CASSLARRTSGYSTYEQYF
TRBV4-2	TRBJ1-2	CASSHLDGNYGYTF
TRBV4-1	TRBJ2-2	CVTSQEAGELFF
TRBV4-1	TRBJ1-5	CASSPGEVGLQPQHF
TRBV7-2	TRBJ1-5	CASSHSNNQPQHF
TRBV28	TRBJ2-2	CASSTGTSGKVFGGGLFF
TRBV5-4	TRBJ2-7	CASSLGGQRRYEQYF
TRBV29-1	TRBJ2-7	CSAGWGIHERYF
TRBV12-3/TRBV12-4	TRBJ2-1	CASSLPPSSDEQFF
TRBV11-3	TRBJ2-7	CASSLGASYEQYF
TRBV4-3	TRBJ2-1	CASSQFPPPADNEQFF
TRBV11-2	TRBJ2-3	CASSSELYNDTHYF
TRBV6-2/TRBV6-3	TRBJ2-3	CVSRSGADTQYF
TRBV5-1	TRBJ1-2	CASSSTNAIRYTF
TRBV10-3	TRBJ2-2	CATSIVGEGTTGELFF
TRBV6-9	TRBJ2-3	CASGPIAGGVTDTQCF
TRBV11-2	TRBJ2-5	CASSQTPGGGKDIQCF